This T cell receptor (beta chain) was captured in a study of T cell responses to AZD1222 COVID-19 vaccine. General study points: Spike-specific TCR breadth and depth were elevated following two AZD1222 doses.

On this clone itself: As yet, its antigen is unknown.

Only in-frame clones appear in the TCRdb table, and some are missing; sequencing was by immunoSEQ multiplex PCR. The repertoire includes 75,000 to 90,000 clones, around 90% of them detected once, and less than 2.5% sits in the top ten. This CDR3 spans 15 amino acids. Germline loops: CDR1 SGDLS, CDR2 YYNGEE. Trimming shortened V by 2 bases and J by 2 bases, and 13 bases separated the two germline ends. The chain has TRBV9 and TRBJ1-2; D unclear. Sample: peripheral blood, taken on day 0 of AZD1222 vaccination. The source of this sequence is an adult in good health. As DNA, the CDR3 is TGTGCCAGCAGCGTCGGGGAGATGAAAAACTATGGCTACACCTTC. Amino acids: CASSVGEMKNYGYTF.